This entry describes one T cell receptor (beta chain). Antigen unknown. These data originate in a study of long-term antiretroviral therapy in people with HIV. Findings and caveats of the study: Diversity measured after ART increased yet remained under transplant donor controls. Participants lacked recorded data on ART adherence, viral resistance or therapy changes.

Germline loops: CDR1 GTSNPN, CDR2 SVGIG (reference sequence). Between the trimmed V and J ends, which lost 1 base and 4 bases, there was a span of 11 bases. This CDR3 comprises 14 residues. Survey-level resolution applied to immunoSEQ assay v3.0. Per-sample TRB depth target: about 35,000-50,000 T-cell genomes. This table comes from immunoSEQ multiplex PCR, and its TCRdb copy is limited to in-frame clones, with some not included. Here the sample spans 23,000 or so clones, around 80% being singletons. The V gene is TRBV30, the J gene TRBJ1-3, with D maybe TRBD1 (6 bases). The specimen comprised unsorted PBMCs, sampled 0.1 years before starting antiretroviral therapy. The clonotype comes from a man aged 18 to 35 with HIV. The CDR3 protein is CAWSGGGSGNTIYF. In DNA, the CDR3 is TGTGCCTGGAGTGGCGGGGGCTCCGGAAACACCATATATTTT.